Presented here are 3 T cell receptor beta chains from one specimen sequenced in a study of blood T cell repertoires in COVID-19. Sequencing was performed with immunoSEQ multiplex PCR; in TCRdb, only in-frame clones are kept and a portion is missing. Of roughly 72,000 clones listed, more than 75% are singletons. The sequencing input was peripheral blood. The receptors originated from a woman aged 80 or over with acute or convalescent COVID-19.

The chain is built from TRBV18 and TRBJ1-1, with TRBD1 matching 7 bases. Germline V CDR1 and CDR2: KGHSH, LQKENI. With V trimmed by 6 bases and J by 5 bases, 6 bases remained unmatched. The CDR3 is made up of 13 amino acids. CDR3 residues: CASSSTGRTEAFF. CDR3 bases: TGTGCCAGCTCCTCGACAGGGCGAACTGAAGCTTTCTTT.

The rearrangement links TRBV19 to TRBJ1-2; D is undetermined. Trimming pared 7 bases from V and 4 bases from J, leaving 13 bases between. CDR3 length: 13 amino acids. The V gene's germline CDR1 is LNHDA and CDR2 SQIVND (reference sequence). The CDR3 here is CASNGDPFYGYTF. The CDR3 DNA follows: TGTGCCAGTAATGGAGACCCGTTCTATGGCTACACCTTC.

The chain employs TRBV6-1 and TRBJ2-7; possible D gene TRBD2, 6 bases. This CDR3 is 14 amino acids long. The germline CDR1 and CDR2 sequences are MNHNS and SASEGT. Trimming stripped 2 bases from V and 2 bases from J, with 10 bases between. CDR3: CASSELAPAYEQYF. The CDR3 DNA reads as TGTGCCAGCAGTGAACTAGCGCCAGCCTACGAGCAGTACTTC.